This entry lists 8 T cell receptor beta chains sequenced from one sample in a study of response to subunit inactivated influenza vaccine. TCRdb used MiXCR to reprocess the RT-PCR reads, holding one entry per CDR3 protein. Seen here are approximately 530,000 distinct CDR3 sequences, about 8% observed once, and the top ten hold under 15%. Source: PBMCs from blood, taken around 25 months after vaccination. The receptors originated from a man between 50 and 75 years old who received an inactivated influenza vaccine.

The chain joins TRBV30 to TRBJ2-7; 8 bases map to TRBD2. This CDR3 region has 15 residues. The V segment lost 2 bases and the J segment 1 base; nucleotides outside the gene matches: 7. CDR1 and CDR2 from the germline V gene are GTSNPN and SVGIG (reference sequence). Here the CDR3 DNA reads TGTGCCTGGAGTCAGGGACTAGGGGAGTCCTACGAGCAGTACTTC. Encoded protein: CAWSQGLGESYEQYF.

This clonotype came up a few times. The chain has TRBV25-1 and TRBJ1-4; weak D call: TRBD1 (6 bases). The V gene lost 7 bases and the J gene lost 4 bases, with 16 bases spanning the gap. In germline, CDR1 is MGHDK, CDR2 SYGVNS. The CDR3 is made up of 15 amino acids. The CDR3 here is CASTIGGEGNEKLFF. Written as DNA, the CDR3 is TGTGCCAGCACCATAGGGGGAGAGGGTAATGAAAAACTGTTTTTT.

Many counts were recorded for this clonotype. The chain joins TRBV5-1 to TRBJ1-1; D remains unclear. Germline values: CDR1 SGHRS, CDR2 YFSETQ. Trimming stripped 0 bases from V and 2 bases from J, with 5 bases between. The CDR3 consists of 13 residues. The CDR3 reads CASSLVDNTEAFF. CDR3 sequence (DNA): TGCGCCAGCAGCTTGGTGGACAACACTGAAGCTTTCTTT.

The V call is TRBV10-3, the J call TRBJ2-7, with D unclear. This CDR3 has 11 residues. Trimming stripped 6 bases from V and 5 bases from J, with 8 bases between. From germline, CDR1 is ENHRY and CDR2 SYGVKD. CDR3 protein: CAIRASNEQYF. CDR3 bases: TGTGCCATCAGGGCTAGTAACGAGCAGTACTTC.

This clonotype has at least ten counts. This sequence joins TRBV4-2 and TRBJ1-5, with a weak D call TRBD1 (6 bases). V shed 0 bases and J shed 0 bases, with 6 bases lying between them. CDR3 size: 15 residues. The V gene's germline CDR1 is LGHNA and CDR2 YNFKEQ. This CDR3 is CASSQEDSSNQPQHF. For the CDR3, the DNA is TGTGCCAGCAGCCAAGAGGACAGTAGCAATCAGCCCCAGCATTTT.

This clonotype appeared a few times. This CDR3 reads CASSQPNNSPLHF. The CDR3 DNA reads TGCGCCAGCAGCCAACCGAATAATTCACCCCTCCACTTT. V gene TRBV5-1 combines with J gene TRBJ1-6; D gene uncertain. Germline CDR1 SGHRS, CDR2 YFSETQ. This CDR3 has 13 amino acids. V gave up 4 bases and J gave up 5 bases, with 7 bases separating them.

This clonotype came up many times. CDR3 sequence reads: CASSHDRVLADTQYF. CDR3 DNA: TGTGCCAGCAGTCACGACAGGGTTCTTGCAGATACGCAGTATTTT. The J gene is TRBJ2-3, the V gene TRBV27; TRBD1 matches 7 bases. This CDR3 spans 15 amino acids. The J segment lost 4 bases and the V segment lost 5 bases, leaving 9 bases of the junction unmatched. Per germline, CDR1 MNHEY and CDR2 SMNVEV (reference sequence).

The chain couples TRBV15 to TRBJ1-4; D unresolved. Germline CDR1 LNHNV, CDR2 YYDKDF (reference sequence). V lost 0 bases and J lost 2, with 10 bases in between. The CDR3 has 16 amino acids. The CDR3 nucleotides read TGTGCCACCAGCAGAGATCCGTCCGGGACTAATGAAAAACTGTTTTTT. Translation: CATSRDPSGTNEKLFF.